A selection of T cell receptor beta chains follows, all from one sample in a study of blood T cell repertoires in COVID-19. The protocol was immunoSEQ multiplex PCR, while the TCRdb copy is restricted to in-frame clones and leaves out a portion. The table shows over 200,000 clones, with 70% to 75% occurring only once. Sample: peripheral blood. The receptor set was obtained from a woman of 80 years or more with acute or convalescent COVID-19. Both conserved end residues are part of each CDR3. A D gene is named only where the DNA matches it firmly. For some rows the clone size is stated as once, few or many, or as a class when expanded; others skip it.

J: TRBJ2-1; D: TRBD1; V: TRBV6-5; size: NA; DNA: TGTGCCAGCAGGACCGGGACAGGATGGAGGAATGAGCAGTTCTTC; CDR3: CASRTGTGWRNEQFF
J: TRBJ2-3; D: TRBD2; V: TRBV10-2; size: NA; DNA: TGCGCCAGCACCCAAGCGGGAGGGAGCACAGATACGCAGTATTTT; CDR3: CASTQAGGSTDTQYF
J: TRBJ2-7; D: TRBD1; V: TRBV5-6; size: NA; DNA: TGTGCCAGCAGCCCTACCGGGACAGGGTCCTACGAGCAGTACTTC; CDR3: CASSPTGTGSYEQYF
J: TRBJ2-5; D: TRBD2; V: TRBV15; size: few; DNA: TGTGCCACCAGCAGAGACGGATCCGGGGGGTTCTACTTC; CDR3: CATSRDGSGGFYF
J: TRBJ2-5; D: NA; V: TRBV12-2; size: NA; DNA: TGTGCAAGTCGCTTCTGTAGCGGGAGGTGGGAGACCCAGTACTTC; CDR3: CASRFCSGRWETQYF
J: TRBJ2-3; D: NA; V: TRBV21-1; size: NA; DNA: TGTGCCAGCAGCGCAAATCATCAACTCCGGGACACCACCACAGATACGCAGTATTTT; CDR3: CASSANHQLRDTTTDTQYF
J: TRBJ2-4; D: TRBD1; V: TRBV6-5; size: NA; DNA: TGTGCCAGCAGGGACAGGGACAAAAACATTCAGTACTTC; CDR3: CASRDRDKNIQYF
J: TRBJ1-6; D: TRBD1; V: TRBV10-3; size: NA; DNA: TGTGCCACCCAGGGGGAGGAATCACCCCTCCACTTT; CDR3: CATQGEESPLHF
J: TRBJ1-5; D: NA; V: TRBV15; size: NA; DNA: TGTGCCACCAGCAGAGATTCGTCCCCTCAGCCCCAGCATTTT; CDR3: CATSRDSSPQPQHF
J: TRBJ1-3; D: TRBD1; V: TRBV11-2; size: NA; DNA: TGTGCCAGCAGCGTAGACAGGGGGCGAGGAAACACCATATATTTT; CDR3: CASSVDRGRGNTIYF
J: TRBJ1-2; D: NA; V: TRBV6-1; size: NA; DNA: TGTGCCAGCAGTGAGGCTGGGCAGGGTGGCTACACCTTC; CDR3: CASSEAGQGGYTF
J: TRBJ1-3; D: TRBD1; V: TRBV5-1; size: NA; DNA: TGCGCCAGCAGCTTGGCGACAGGGTTAGGAAACACCATATATTTT; CDR3: CASSLATGLGNTIYF
J: TRBJ1-2; D: NA; V: TRBV6-5; size: NA; DNA: TGTGCCAGCAGTTCAAACAGCCCTCTGGGCTATGGCTACACCTTC; CDR3: CASSSNSPLGYGYTF
J: TRBJ2-7; D: TRBD1; V: TRBV6-6; size: few; DNA: TGTGCCAGCAGTTACGGAACAGGGGAGTGGCCCTACGAGCAGTACTTC; CDR3: CASSYGTGEWPYEQYF
J: TRBJ2-7; D: TRBD1; V: TRBV4-3; size: NA; DNA: TGCGCCAGCAGCCATGCCGGGACAGGGGAATACGAGCAGTACTTC; CDR3: CASSHAGTGEYEQYF
J: TRBJ1-4; D: NA; V: TRBV20-1; size: NA; DNA: TGCAGTGCTAGTCCTCAGGGTACTGAAAAACTGTTTTTT; CDR3: CSASPQGTEKLFF
J: TRBJ2-2; D: TRBD1; V: TRBV11-2; size: NA; DNA: TGTGCCAGCAGCAAACAGGGGAGTACCGGGGAGCTGTTTTTT; CDR3: CASSKQGSTGELFF
J: TRBJ1-1; D: TRBD1; V: TRBV19; size: NA; DNA: TGTGCCAGTATGGGGCGACAGGGTGGCACTGAAGCTTTCTTT; CDR3: CASMGRQGGTEAFF
J: TRBJ1-5; D: NA; V: TRBV6-6; size: NA; DNA: TGTGCCAGCGCTCGGGGGGCTGGCAATCAGCCCCAGCATTTT; CDR3: CASARGAGNQPQHF
J: TRBJ2-3; D: TRBD2; V: TRBV4-1; size: once; DNA: TGCGCCAGCAGAGTGGGTCTAGCGGCTTCCAGCACAGATACGCAGTATTTT; CDR3: CASRVGLAASSTDTQYF
J: TRBJ2-3; D: NA; V: TRBV5-4; size: NA; DNA: TGTGCCAGCAGCCCCAGACGGGGGGCCCCCACAGATACGCAGTATTTT; CDR3: CASSPRRGAPTDTQYF
J: TRBJ2-1; D: NA; V: TRBV27; size: NA; DNA: TGTGCCAGCAGTTTATCGTTTCCGGGAACCTCCTACAATGAGCAGTTCTTC; CDR3: CASSLSFPGTSYNEQFF
J: TRBJ1-3; D: NA; V: TRBV3-1/TRBV3-2; size: NA; DNA: TGTGCCAGCAGCCGCAGGGAAGGGTCTGGAAACACCATATATTTT; CDR3: CASSRREGSGNTIYF
J: TRBJ2-3; D: TRBD2; V: TRBV6-1; size: once; DNA: TGTGCCAGCAGTGAAGGGCTAGCGGGACGCACAGATACGCAGTATTTT; CDR3: CASSEGLAGRTDTQYF
J: TRBJ2-7; D: TRBD2; V: TRBV3-1/TRBV3-2; size: NA; DNA: TGTGCCAGCAGCCAAGGACTAGCGGGAGAACCGCGCTCCTACGAGCAGTACTTC; CDR3: CASSQGLAGEPRSYEQYF
J: TRBJ1-3; D: NA; V: TRBV7-8; size: NA; DNA: TGTGCCAGCAGCTTAGGAATAGGCAGGGATGGAAACACCATATATTTT; CDR3: CASSLGIGRDGNTIYF
J: TRBJ2-5; D: TRBD2; V: TRBV30; size: NA; DNA: TGTGCCTGGGATGTCGGGGGGGAGACCCAGTACTTC; CDR3: CAWDVGGETQYF